These 9 T cell receptor beta chains originate from one sample sequenced in a study of T cells in Graves' hyperthyroidism and ophthalmopathy. Regions amplified from RNA transcripts were the TCR beta CDR3 regions. HTBI primers were employed in a first-round RT-PCR of the TCR CDR3. TCRdb processed the multiplex PCR reads anew with MiXCR; each CDR3 protein has one entry. The sample includes around 300,000 distinct CDR3 sequences, approximately 15% of them seen just once. Sequencing used blood. These TCRs come from a woman in her 30s with Graves' hyperthyroidism.

This chain links TRBV27 with TRBJ1-6; perhaps TRBD1 as D (5 bases). Germline V CDR1 and CDR2: MNHEY, SMNVEV (reference sequence). The CDR3 consists of 15 residues. The ends were cut back, 5 bases at V and 7 bases at J, with 15 bases in the middle. Here the CDR3 DNA reads TGTGCCAGCAGTCTCTCCAGGGATCAGAATTCACCCCTCCACTTT. Translation: CASSLSRDQNSPLHF.

This clonotype was counted at least ten times. The chain employs TRBV6-2 or TRBV6-3 and TRBJ2-5, with 8 bases lining up with TRBD2. The CDR3 runs 16 residues. The germline V gene has CDR1 MNHEY and CDR2 SVGEGT. V was pared by 5 bases and J by 3 bases, with 11 bases of the junction left unmatched. The CDR3 DNA follows: TGTGCCAGCAGTATACCTCCGGGACTAGAAGAAGAGACCCAGTACTTC. Translation: CASSIPPGLEEETQYF.

The table lists this clonotype with many counts. The chain employs TRBV28 and TRBJ2-7; D unclear. V lost 7 bases and J 6 bases, leaving 16 bases between the germline ends. The CDR3 contains 13 residues. CDR1 is MDHEN, CDR2 SYDVKM, per germline. The CDR3 reads CASTSMPKAEQYF. The CDR3 coding sequence is TGTGCCAGCACCTCAATGCCCAAGGCCGAGCAGTACTTC.

This clonotype was observed many times. The V and J genes are TRBV29-1 and TRBJ1-3; D remains ambiguous. Per germline, CDR1 SQVTM and CDR2 ANQGSEA. Trimming shortened V by 1 base and J by 1 base, and 2 bases separated the two germline ends. CDR3 length equals 12 residues. CDR3 amino acids: CSVEGSGNTIYF. Here the CDR3 DNA reads TGCAGCGTTGAAGGTTCTGGAAACACCATATATTTT.

In this sample, this clonotype turned up a few times. V and J are TRBV20-1 and TRBJ2-5; D uncertain. The V end was cut by 3 bases, the J end by 5 bases, with 25 bases between. The germline V gene encodes CDR1 DFQATT and CDR2 SNEGSKA (reference sequence). This CDR3 is 17 amino acids long. The CDR3 sequence: CSASLYLGVEAEETQYF. In nucleotides, the CDR3 is TGCAGTGCTAGTCTATACTTGGGCGTAGAGGCGGAGGAGACCCAGTACTTC.

This clonotype turned up a few times. V is TRBV2 and J is TRBJ2-2; D may be TRBD1 (6 bases). Germline CDR1 and CDR2: SNHLY and FYNNEI. Deletions cut 8 bases from V and 0 bases from J, with 7 bases between. The CDR3 totals 13 residues. DNA of the CDR3: TGTGCCAGCGGGACAACGAACACCGGGGAGCTGTTTTTT. Translated, it gives CASGTTNTGELFF.

This clonotype was recorded at least ten times. This chain links TRBV11-2 with TRBJ2-1; D not resolved. CDR1 SGHAT and CDR2 FQNNGV come from the germline V gene. The CDR3 sequence is 11 residues long. V was cut by 4 bases and J by 14 bases, with 12 bases left in between. This chain's CDR3 is CASSSGTFKFF. Here the CDR3 DNA reads TGTGCCAGCAGCTCCGGTACTTTCAAGTTCTTC. Combining the CDR3 with reference TRBV11-2 and TRBJ2-1 gives the whole variable domain EAGVAQSPRYKIIEKRQSVAFWCNPISGHATLYWYQQILGQGPKLLIQFQNNGVVDDSQLPKDRFSAERLKGVDSTLKIQPAKLEDSAVYLCASSSGTFKFFGPGTRLTVL.

Ten or more counts support this clonotype. The chain carries TRBV7-2 and TRBJ1-3; no definite D call. V was clipped by 1 base and J by 0 bases, with 10 bases between them. CDR1 and CDR2 from the germline V gene are SGHTA and FQGNSA. The CDR3 covers 16 residues. The CDR3 sequence is CASSLGASGSGNTIYF. In DNA, the CDR3 is TGTGCCAGCAGCTTAGGTGCGTCGGGCTCTGGAAACACCATATATTTT.

This chain connects TRBV4-3 to TRBJ1-4, with TRBD1 as a possible D gene (6 bases). This CDR3 comprises 15 residues. The V end was cut by 5 bases, the J end by 7 bases, with 17 bases between. Germline V gene lookup returns CDR1 LGHNA and CDR2 YSLEER. CDR3 protein: CASSATTGFSEKLFF. The CDR3 DNA is TGCGCCAGCAGCGCCACCACAGGGTTCAGTGAAAAACTGTTTTTT.